Below, 9 T cell receptor beta chains from the same sample are listed, as sequenced in a study of human T cells and chemical hapten exposure. Noted time point: patch test 2, 6 weeks after DPC sensitization. The treatment here: therapeutic diphenylcyclopropenone sensitization with weekly scalp DPC. TCRdb reanalysed the RACE reads using MiXCR and keeps one entry per CDR3 protein. The sample has 330,000 or so distinct CDR3 sequences; about 6% are singletons. Here the sequenced sample was whole blood, taken in connection with sensitization to the hapten diphenylcyclopropenone (DPC). The source of these receptors is a woman between 18 and 29 years old with alopecia areata. Some clones in this sample may be carry-over from other donors' samples.

Many counts were recorded for this clonotype. The chain employs TRBV7-9 and TRBJ1-5; D is unresolved. The CDR3 length is 15 residues. The ends were cut back, 1 base at V and 11 bases at J, with 18 bases in the middle. The germline V gene encodes CDR1 SEHNR and CDR2 FQNEAQ (reference sequence). CDR3: CASSLVDTPGSAQHF. The CDR3 coding sequence is TGTGCCAGCAGCTTAGTCGACACCCCAGGTTCGGCCCAGCATTTT.

This clonotype was found a few times. V usage is TRBV10-3 and J usage is TRBJ2-3, with no clear D. The V and J ends lost 6 bases and 1 base respectively, with 5 bases between them. Germline values: CDR1 ENHRY, CDR2 SYGVKD. The CDR3 is made up of 12 amino acids. DNA of the CDR3: TGTGCCATCAGAGGGCGCACAGATACGCAGTATTTT. This encodes CAIRGRTDTQYF.

This clonotype was observed many times. The chain recombines TRBV4-2 with TRBJ1-5, with D perhaps TRBD1 (5 bases). The CDR3 runs to 15 residues. Germline V gives CDR1 LGHNA, CDR2 YNFKEQ. Trimming left V 3 bases short and J 0 bases short, with 9 bases between. Here the CDR3 DNA reads TGTGCCAGCAGCCATAGACAGTATAGCAATCAGCCCCAGCATTTT. This codes for CASSHRQYSNQPQHF.

This clonotype has a count of ten or more. The rearrangement uses TRBV7-2 and TRBJ2-7, with 8 bases matching TRBD2. The CDR3 loop spans 15 amino acids. V gave up 2 bases and J gave up 1 base; unmatched junction bases: 4. From germline, CDR1 is SGHTA and CDR2 FQGNSA. The CDR3 sequence: CASSLRAGESYEQYF. CDR3 coding DNA: TGTGCCAGCAGCTTACGAGCGGGGGAATCCTACGAGCAGTACTTC. Using reference TRBV7-2 and TRBJ2-7 for the parts outside the CDR3, the full variable domain is GAGVSQSPSNKVTEKGKDVELRCDPISGHTALYWYRQSLGQGLEFLIYFQGNSAPDKSGLPSDRFSAERTGGSVSTLTIQRTQQEDSAVYLCASSLRAGESYEQYFGPGTRLTVT.

The sample holds many counts of this clonotype. The rearrangement links TRBV5-6 to TRBJ1-2, with D possibly matching TRBD1 (5 bases). The CDR3 has 13 residues. Germline CDR1 SGHDT, CDR2 YYEEEE. The V end lost 2 bases, the J end lost 8 bases, and 13 bases lay between the germline ends. CDR3 sequence (DNA): TGTGCCAGCAGCTTTTCAGGGATCGGGGGCTACACCTTC. As protein: CASSFSGIGGYTF.

This clonotype was seen a few times. The chain is built from TRBV18 and TRBJ1-3, with 7 bases aligning to TRBD1. The junction had 3 bases not matched to a gene; V was cut back by 3 bases and J by 1 base. CDR3 length: 15 residues. Germline CDR1 reads KGHSH; CDR2 reads LQKENI. CDR3 DNA sequence: TGTGCCAGCTCACCCCGACAGGGATCTGGAAACACCATATATTTT. Translation: CASSPRQGSGNTIYF.

This clonotype came up a few times. V usage is TRBV20-1 and J usage is TRBJ2-2; D is unresolved. Germline CDR1 reads DFQATT; CDR2 reads SNEGSKA (reference sequence). The CDR3 sequence is 16 residues long. Trimming cost V 1 base and J 0 bases, with 12 bases left between them. CDR3 sequence: CSARVPEASNTGELFF. The CDR3 DNA sequence: TGCAGTGCTAGAGTCCCCGAGGCTTCGAACACCGGGGAGCTGTTTTTT.

This clonotype has a count of ten or more. The J gene is TRBJ2-1, the V gene TRBV21-1; the D call of TRBD2 is as the table states it, not checked on the DNA. TRBV21-1 is labeled a pseudogene. The CDR3 is 15 amino acids. The CDR3 loop reads CASSNAAGGPCGQFF. In DNA form, the CDR3 reads TGTGCCAGCAGCAACGCAGCGGGGGGGCCTTGCGGGCAGTTCTTC.

The chain is built from TRBV5-1 and TRBJ2-5, with TRBD2 identical over 10 bases. The V gene's germline CDR1 is SGHRS and CDR2 YFSETQ. V lost 5 bases and J lost 3; bases outside the gene matches: 4. The CDR3 extends over 14 amino acids. Here the CDR3 DNA reads TGCGCCAGCAGTTCGGGACTAGCGAAAGAGACCCAGTACTTC. This sequence encodes CASSSGLAKETQYF.